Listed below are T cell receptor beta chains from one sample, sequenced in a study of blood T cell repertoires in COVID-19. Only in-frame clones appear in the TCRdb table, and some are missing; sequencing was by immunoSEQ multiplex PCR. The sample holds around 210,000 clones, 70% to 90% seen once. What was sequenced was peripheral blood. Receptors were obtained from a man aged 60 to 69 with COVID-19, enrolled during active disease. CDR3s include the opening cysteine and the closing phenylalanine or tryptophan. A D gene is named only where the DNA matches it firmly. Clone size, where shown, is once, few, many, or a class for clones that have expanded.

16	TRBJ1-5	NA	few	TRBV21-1	CAHDQGTGSSNQPQHF	TGTGCCCACGATCAAGGTACAGGGTCGAGCAATCAGCCCCAGCATTTT
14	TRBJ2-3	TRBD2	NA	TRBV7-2	CASSLAGGIDTQYF	TGTGCCAGCAGCTTGGCCGGGGGGATAGATACGCAGTATTTT
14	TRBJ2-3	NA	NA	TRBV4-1	CASSHPDSADTQYF	TGCGCCAGCAGCCATCCCGACAGTGCAGATACGCAGTATTTT
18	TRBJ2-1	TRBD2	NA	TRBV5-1	CASSFAGLAGVDGNEQFF	TGCGCCAGCAGCTTTGCCGGACTAGCGGGAGTCGACGGGAATGAGCAGTTCTTC
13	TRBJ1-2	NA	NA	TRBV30	CAWSRATPNGYTF	TGTGCCTGGAGTCGAGCAACCCCTAATGGCTACACCTTC
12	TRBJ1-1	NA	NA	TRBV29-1	CSAGQPNTEAFF	TGCAGCGCGGGACAACCGAACACTGAAGCTTTCTTT
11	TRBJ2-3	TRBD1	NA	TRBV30	CAWAGQVAQYF	TGTGCCTGGGCGGGACAGGTAGCGCAGTATTTT
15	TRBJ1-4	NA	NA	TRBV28	CASSVRRRVNEKLFF	TGTGCCAGCAGTGTACGACGGAGAGTTAATGAAAAACTGTTTTTT
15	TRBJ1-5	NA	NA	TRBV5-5	CASSLTAHSNQPQHF	TGTGCCAGCAGCTTGACCGCGCATAGCAATCAGCCCCAGCATTTT
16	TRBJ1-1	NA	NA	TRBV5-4	CASSPGRRLGNTEAFF	TGTGCCAGCAGCCCGGGTCGCCGACTGGGGAACACTGAAGCTTTCTTT
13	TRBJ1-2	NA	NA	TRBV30	CAWSVRGDYGYTF	TGTGCCTGGAGTGTGCGGGGGGACTATGGCTACACCTTC
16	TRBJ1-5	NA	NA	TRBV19	CASSIEAGASNQPQHF	TGTGCCAGTAGTATAGAGGCGGGGGCTAGCAATCAGCCCCAGCATTTT
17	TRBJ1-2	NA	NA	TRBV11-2	CASSLDVGGRSNYGYTF	TGTGCCAGCAGCTTAGATGTGGGGGGGCGATCCAACTATGGCTACACCTTC
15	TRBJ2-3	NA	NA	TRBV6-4	CASSETYSSTDTQYF	TGTGCCAGCAGTGAAACTTATTCTAGCACAGATACGCAGTATTTT
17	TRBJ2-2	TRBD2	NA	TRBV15	CATSRDRPSGATGELFF	TGTGCCACCAGCAGAGATCGTCCTAGCGGAGCCACCGGGGAGCTGTTTTTT
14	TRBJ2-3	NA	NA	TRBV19	CASSSWRAVDTQYF	TGTGCCAGTAGTAGTTGGAGGGCCGTAGATACGCAGTATTTT
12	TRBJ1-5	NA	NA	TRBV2	CASNGQNQPQHF	TGTGCCAGCAACGGACAGAATCAGCCCCAGCATTTT
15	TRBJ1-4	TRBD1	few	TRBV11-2	CASSPTGGTNEKLFF	TGTGCCAGCAGCCCGACAGGGGGAACTAATGAAAAACTGTTTTTT
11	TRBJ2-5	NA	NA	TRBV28	CASREGETQYF	TGTGCCAGCAGGGAGGGAGAGACCCAGTACTTC
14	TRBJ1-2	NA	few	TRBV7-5	CARSPRQGGYGYTF	TGTGCCAGAAGCCCCCGACAGGGCGGCTATGGCTACACCTTC
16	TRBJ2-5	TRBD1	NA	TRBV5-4	CASSPTGRGYQETQYF	TGTGCCAGCAGCCCGACAGGGAGAGGGTACCAAGAGACCCAGTACTTC
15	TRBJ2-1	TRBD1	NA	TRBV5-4	CASSQGQGLYNEQFF	TGTGCCAGCAGCCAGGGACAGGGGTTATACAATGAGCAGTTCTTC
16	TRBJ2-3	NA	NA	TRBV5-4	CASSLWASRARDTQYF	TGTGCCAGCAGCTTGTGGGCGAGCAGGGCCCGAGATACGCAGTATTTT
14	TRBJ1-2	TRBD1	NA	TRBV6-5	CASSYRDRGYGYTF	TGTGCCAGCAGTTACCGGGACAGGGGCTATGGCTACACCTTC
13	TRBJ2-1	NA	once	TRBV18	CASSPGLYNEQFF	TGTGCCAGCTCACCAGGGCTTTACAATGAGCAGTTCTTC
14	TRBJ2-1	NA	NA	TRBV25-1	CASSEAGRFNEQFF	TGTGCCAGCAGTGAGGCGGGAAGGTTTAATGAGCAGTTCTTC